Given below is one TCR beta chain in context. Its antigen is as yet unknown. V lost 0 bases to trimming and J lost 6 bases; unmatched junction nucleotides: 8. Looked up from germline, CDR1 is MGHRA and CDR2 is YSYEKL. The CDR3 has 16 residues. This sample is part of a study of OX40 agonist ivuxolimab in advanced cancers. Study details: Patients in the trial were receiving intravenous ivuxolimab every 2 weeks, at doses of 0.01 to 10 mg/kg. Overall study results and limits: There was clonal expansion of CD4+ and CD8+ blood T cells by week 6 at 0.1 to 3.0 mg/kg. Mean expanded clone counts were higher in CD8+ than CD4+ T cells.

Profiling relied on immunoSEQ multiplex PCR, and the TCRdb table lists in-frame clones only, not all of them. The sample carries around 80,000 clones, over 70% recorded once. V is TRBV4-1 and J is TRBJ1-3, with 7 positions matching TRBD1. This specimen consisted of CD4+ or CD8+ T cells sorted from blood, obtained in a trial of the OX40 agonist ivuxolimab. The origin of this receptor is an adult with an advanced solid tumor such as melanoma, head and neck, liver or kidney cancer. The CDR3 region has the DNA TGCGCCAGCAGCCAAGATCCTTGGCAGGGGGAAAACACCATATATTTT. This sequence encodes CASSQDPWQGENTIYF.